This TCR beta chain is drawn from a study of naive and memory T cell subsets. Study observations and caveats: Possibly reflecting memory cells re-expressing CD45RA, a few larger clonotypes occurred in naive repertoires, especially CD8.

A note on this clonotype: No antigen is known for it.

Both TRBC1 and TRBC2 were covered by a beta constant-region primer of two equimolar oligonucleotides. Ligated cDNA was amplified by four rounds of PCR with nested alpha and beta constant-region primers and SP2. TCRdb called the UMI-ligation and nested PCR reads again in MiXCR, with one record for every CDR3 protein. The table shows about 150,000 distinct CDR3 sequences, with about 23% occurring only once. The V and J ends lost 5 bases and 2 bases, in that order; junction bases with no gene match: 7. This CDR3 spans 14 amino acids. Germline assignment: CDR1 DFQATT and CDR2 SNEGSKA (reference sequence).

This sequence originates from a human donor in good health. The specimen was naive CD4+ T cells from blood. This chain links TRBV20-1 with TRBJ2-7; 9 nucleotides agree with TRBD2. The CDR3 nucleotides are TGCAGTGCTCCCCAGACTAGCGGCCCCTACGAGCAGTACTTC. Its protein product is CSAPQTSGPYEQYF.